The 15 T cell receptor beta chains below all came from one sample that was sequenced in a study of CD8+ T cells in alopecia areata. RNA extraction was followed by reverse transcription into cDNA, which acted as the sequencing template. Generated by immunoSEQ multiplex PCR, the TCRdb table keeps only in-frame clones and is missing some. The table has some 240,000 clones, 50% to 65% seen once. The sequencing used CD4+ T cells sorted from blood, collected at week 0. The receptors were gathered from a human donor with alopecia areata.

V and J are TRBV11-2 and TRBJ2-2; 8 bases line up with TRBD1. V was pared by 9 bases and J by 2 bases, with 5 bases of the junction left unmatched. From germline, CDR1 is SGHAT and CDR2 FQNNGV. The CDR3 consists of 14 residues. The CDR3 coding sequence is TGTGCCAGTGGACAGGGACCCAACACCGGGGAGCTGTTTTTT. Translated, it gives CASGQGPNTGELFF. Looking up the rest from reference TRBV11-2 and TRBJ2-2 gives the full variable domain: EAGVAQSPRYKIIEKRQSVAFWCNPISGHATLYWYQQILGQGPKLLIQFQNNGVVDDSQLPKDRFSAERLKGVDSTLKIQPAKLEDSAVYLCASGQGPNTGELFFGEGSRLTVL.

The V gene is TRBV4-1, the J gene TRBJ1-5; D gene uncertain. The CDR3 sequence is 15 residues long. Per the germline V gene, CDR1 is MGHRA and CDR2 is YSYEKL. V lost 4 bases to trimming and J lost 9 bases, with 19 bases between them. The CDR3 spells CASSREWTVYSPQHF. The CDR3 region has the DNA TGCGCCAGCAGCCGGGAGTGGACCGTGTATTCGCCCCAGCATTTT.

This rearrangement joins TRBV5-1 to TRBJ2-3; D may correspond to TRBD1 or TRBD2 (5 bases each). Germline V CDR1 and CDR2: SGHRS, YFSETQ. The V end lost 0 bases, the J end lost 5 bases, and 13 bases lay between the germline ends. CDR3 size: 15 residues. In DNA form, the CDR3 reads TGCGCCAGCAGCTTGGGCCTAGGGACGCAAGATACGCAGTATTTT. Translation: CASSLGLGTQDTQYF.

This clone was detected a few times. The chain joins TRBV29-1 to TRBJ2-7, with D possibly being TRBD2 (7 bases). From germline, CDR1 is SQVTM and CDR2 ANQGSEA. CDR3 length equals 13 residues. V shed 5 bases and J shed 6 bases, with 17 bases lying between them. CDR3 protein: CSVTTGGRVEQYF. CDR3 bases: TGCAGCGTTACTACCGGGGGGCGCGTCGAGCAGTACTTC.

The table lists this clone with a few counts. This rearrangement joins TRBV7-3 to TRBJ1-6; no firm D call. This CDR3 has 13 residues. V lost 3 bases and J 7 bases, leaving 7 bases between the germline ends. Looked up from germline, CDR1 is SGHTA and CDR2 is FQGTGA. CDR3 bases: TGTGCCAGCAGCTTGATGACAAATTCACCCCTCCACTTT. Translation gives CASSLMTNSPLHF.

V is TRBV7-3 and J is TRBJ2-2, with D unclear. This CDR3 spans 13 amino acids. Trimming cost V 2 bases and J 3 bases, with 4 bases left between them. The germline V gene has CDR1 SGHTA and CDR2 FQGTGA. CDR3 sequence: CASSLGDTGELFF. As DNA, the CDR3 is TGTGCCAGCAGCTTAGGGGACACCGGGGAGCTGTTTTTT.

J is TRBJ2-7 and V is TRBV5-6; D is unclear. The CDR3 is 13 residues long. V was trimmed by 0 bases and J by 5 bases, leaving 9 bases between them. CDR1 is SGHDT and CDR2 is YYEEEE in the germline V gene. CDR3 sequence (DNA): TGTGCCAGCAGCTTGGTCGCTACCCACGAGCAGTACTTC. Its translation is CASSLVATHEQYF. The variable domain in full, completed from reference TRBV5-6 and TRBJ2-7, reads DAGVTQSPTHLIKTRGQQVTLRCSPKSGHDTVSWYQQALGQGPQFIFQYYEEEERQRGNFPDRFSGHQFPNYSSELNVNALLLGDSALYLCASSLVATHEQYFGPGTRLTVT.

This chain uses TRBV29-1 with TRBJ2-2; D may match TRBD1 or TRBD2 (5 bases each). This CDR3 spans 14 amino acids. Trimming pared 4 bases from V and 4 bases from J, leaving 13 bases between. CDR1 SQVTM and CDR2 ANQGSEA come from the germline V gene. This chain's CDR3 is CSVVLGTTTGELFF. The CDR3 bases are TGCAGCGTTGTATTGGGGACCACCACCGGGGAGCTGTTTTTT.

As regards this clone: The same CDR3 can be traced to other DNA sequences in this sample. The chain is built from TRBV6-1 and TRBJ2-6; D assignment may be TRBD1 or TRBD2 (5 bases each). From germline, CDR1 is MNHNS and CDR2 SASEGT. This CDR3 region has 14 residues. Trimming took 3 bases from V and 2 from J, leaving 5 bases between them. The CDR3 here is CASSEGAGANVLTF. CDR3 bases: TGTGCCAGCAGTGAGGGGGCTGGGGCCAACGTCCTGACTTTC.

This clone was counted only a few times. J is TRBJ1-4 and V is TRBV5-1; D is ambiguous. The CDR3 length is 16 residues. In germline, CDR1 is SGHRS, CDR2 YFSETQ. Trimming removed 7 bases from V and 0 bases from J, with 16 bases in between. The CDR3 loop reads CASGDGSSTTNEKLFF. The CDR3 region has the DNA TGCGCCAGCGGGGATGGGAGTTCCACAACTAATGAAAAACTGTTTTTT. Full variable domain (remainder filled in from reference TRBV5-1 and TRBJ1-4): KAGVTQTPRYLIKTRGQQVTLSCSPISGHRSVSWYQQTPGQGLQFLFEYFSETQRNKGNFPGRFSGRQFSNSRSEMNVSTLELGDSALYLCASGDGSSTTNEKLFFGSGTQLSVL.

V is TRBV30 and J is TRBJ2-3, with D possibly TRBD2 on 5 matching bases. CDR1 is GTSNPN and CDR2 is SVGIG in the germline V gene (reference sequence). This CDR3 has 14 residues. V was trimmed by 3 bases and J by 3 bases, leaving 13 bases between them. The CDR3 DNA follows: TGTGCCTGGAGCGGACTTGCAACGACAGATACGCAGTATTTT. Translating it yields CAWSGLATTDTQYF.

The chain is built from TRBV21-1 and TRBJ2-7; TRBD1 is taken as the D call from the table, unchecked against the DNA. TRBV21-1 is a recognized pseudogene. This CDR3 contains 15 residues. This CDR3 is CASSKEGQGTYEQYF. CDR3 nucleotides: TGTGCCAGCAGCAAAGAGGGGCAGGGGACCTACGAGCAGTACTTC.

This chain joins TRBV30 and TRBJ2-1; D call uncertain. The CDR3 is 13 residues long. The germline CDR1 and CDR2 sequences are GTSNPN and SVGIG (reference sequence). V was pared by 0 bases and J by 2 bases, with 5 bases between. The CDR3 reads CAWSVHTYNEQFF. CDR3 DNA: TGTGCCTGGAGTGTACACACCTACAATGAGCAGTTCTTC.

As concerns this clone: This sample includes further DNA sequences coding for the same CDR3. The rearrangement joins TRBV5-1 to TRBJ2-7; D unresolved. Trimming stripped 1 base from V and 2 bases from J, with 4 bases between. The CDR3 contains 12 residues. CDR1 and CDR2 (germline): SGHRS, YFSETQ. Written as DNA, the CDR3 is TGCGCCAGCAGCTTGAGTACCTACGAGCAGTACTTC. Protein sequence: CASSLSTYEQYF.

This clone has only a few counts. The chain combines TRBV30 with TRBJ1-3; 9 positions match TRBD1. The junction had 2 bases not matched to a gene; V was cut back by 3 bases and J by 2 bases. Germline assignment: CDR1 GTSNPN and CDR2 SVGIG (reference sequence). The CDR3 totals 14 residues. The CDR3 DNA reads TGTGCCTGGAGCCGGACAGGGGCTGGAAACACCATATATTTT. Its protein product is CAWSRTGAGNTIYF.